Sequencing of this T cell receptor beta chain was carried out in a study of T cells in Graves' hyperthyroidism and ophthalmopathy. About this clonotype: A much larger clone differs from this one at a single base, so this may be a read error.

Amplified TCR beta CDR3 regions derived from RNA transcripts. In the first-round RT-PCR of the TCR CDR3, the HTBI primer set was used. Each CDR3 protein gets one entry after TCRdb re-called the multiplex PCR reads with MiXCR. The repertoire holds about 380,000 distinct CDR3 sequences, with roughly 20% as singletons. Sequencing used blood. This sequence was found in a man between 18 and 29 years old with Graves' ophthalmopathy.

Written as DNA, the CDR3 is TGTGCCAGCAGCTTAGAGGGAGGCGCGACCTATGACTACACCTTC. As protein: CASSLEGGATYDYTF. V and J are TRBV7-9 and TRBJ1-2; D remains ambiguous. Germline lookup yields CDR1 SEHNR and CDR2 FQNEAQ (reference sequence). This CDR3 is 15 amino acids long.